A selection of T cell receptor beta chains follows, all from one sample in a study of blood T cells in healthy people across ages. TCRdb independently ran MiXCR on the 5' RACE reads; one entry per CDR3 protein. The sample gives 1.8 million or so distinct CDR3 sequences, roughly two fifths of which show up once; 20% to 25% is in the top ten. Sequenced sample: blood. These TCRs come from a human donor in good health. Both conserved end residues are part of each CDR3. The D gene is left open where the match is weak. Only some rows state a clone size, as once, few, many or a class for expanded clones.

clone size,D gene,V gene,J gene,CDR3 DNA,CDR3 protein
NA,NA,TRBV4-2,TRBJ2-5,TGTGCCAGCAGCCAAGTAACAGTCTCTTCGGTGCAGTACTTC,CASSQVTVSSVQYF
few,NA,TRBV12-3/TRBV12-4,TRBJ2-7,TGTGCCAGCAGTTTAGAGGCAGTTTTTTACGAGCAGTACTTC,CASSLEAVFYEQYF
NA,TRBD1,TRBV15,TRBJ1-2,TGTGCCACCAGCATTGTGACAGGGGGCTGGGTCTATGGCTACACCTTC,CATSIVTGGWVYGYTF
few,NA,TRBV7-6,TRBJ1-2,TGTGCCAGCAGCCCGCTTCTGGGAGTCCGGGGTGGCTACACCTTC,CASSPLLGVRGGYTF
medium-sized,TRBD2,TRBV6-4,TRBJ2-3,TGTGCCAGCAGTGATTCTAGCGGGGGCACAGATACGCAGTATTTT,CASSDSSGGTDTQYF
NA,NA,TRBV29-1,TRBJ2-7,TGCAGCGTTCCTTCCCCGGGCCCAGGCTACGAGCAGTACTTC,CSVPSPGPGYEQYF
NA,NA,TRBV3-1,TRBJ2-5,TGTGCCAGCAGCCAAGAAGAGCGCTTGAAGTACGTGGGGTACCAAGAGACCCAGTACTTC,CASSQEERLKYVGYQETQYF
few,TRBD2,TRBV5-1,TRBJ2-6,TGCGCCAGCAGCGACGGGACTACCTCTAGGGGAGCCAACGTCCTGACTTTC,CASSDGTTSRGANVLTF
NA,NA,TRBV5-1,TRBJ2-1,TGCGCCAGCAGCTTGCCTAGTATCTACAATGAGCAGTTCTTC,CASSLPSIYNEQFF
NA,NA,TRBV20-1,TRBJ1-1,TGCAGTGCTAGGAAGGGGGGTTCGGGGAACACTGAAGCTTTCTTT,CSARKGGSGNTEAFF
NA,TRBD1,TRBV7-3,TRBJ1-2,TGTGCCAGCAGCAACTCAGTCCCGGGACAGGGGTTGAGTGGCTACACCTTC,CASSNSVPGQGLSGYTF
few,NA,TRBV7-9,TRBJ1-2,TGTGCCAGCAGCACCGGACAGCGAAGCCCCTATGGCTACACCTTC,CASSTGQRSPYGYTF
NA,NA,TRBV6-5,TRBJ1-2,TGTGCCAGCAGTTACTCGACGGCCTCCGAGGTTGGCTACACCTTC,CASSYSTASEVGYTF
NA,NA,TRBV7-9,TRBJ2-7,TGTGCCAGCAGCTTAGATGGGACACAGAGCTCCTACGAGCAGTACTTC,CASSLDGTQSSYEQYF
few,TRBD2,TRBV6-4,TRBJ2-3,TGTGCCAGCAACGAGAGAGGCGGGGGGGCTTCACGATTCACAGATACGCAGTATTTT,CASNERGGGASRFTDTQYF
NA,NA,TRBV7-2,TRBJ1-2,TGTGCCAGCAGCTCTGATTTTTTTGGGGGAGCTTACTATGGCTACACCTTC,CASSSDFFGGAYYGYTF
once,NA,TRBV5-4,TRBJ2-1,TGTGCCAGCAGCTTAGATAGCAGGGCCCACAATGAGCAGTTCTTC,CASSLDSRAHNEQFF
NA,TRBD2,TRBV5-6,TRBJ2-1,TGTGCCAGCAGCTTGGTAGCGGGGGACCCCTACAATGAGCAGTTCTTC,CASSLVAGDPYNEQFF
NA,TRBD1,TRBV30,TRBJ2-7,TGTGCCTGGGCATGGGACAGCTACGAGCAGTACTTC,CAWAWDSYEQYF
NA,TRBD2,TRBV11-1,TRBJ2-1,TGTGCCAGCAGCTTATCGACTAGCGGGGGGGCGGATGAGCAGTTCTTC,CASSLSTSGGADEQFF
few,TRBD1,TRBV7-6,TRBJ1-2,TGTGCCAGCAGCTCGGACAGGGGAAGGGGTGGCTACACCTTC,CASSSDRGRGGYTF
NA,NA,TRBV6-2/TRBV6-3,TRBJ1-2,TGTGCCAGCAGTGGCCTCGGCAGGAGTTTCGATGGCTACACCTTC,CASSGLGRSFDGYTF
few,TRBD1,TRBV2,TRBJ2-7,TGTGCCAGCAGTGAAGCTGCACAGGGGGCCTCCTACGAGCAGTACTTC,CASSEAAQGASYEQYF
few,NA,TRBV5-1,TRBJ1-1,TGCGCCAGCAGCTTTTTGGTCAGATCCATGAACACTGAAGCTTTCTTT,CASSFLVRSMNTEAFF
NA,NA,TRBV7-9,TRBJ1-1,TGTGCCAGTAAGCCTCGGGCAGCGAACACTGAAGCTTTCTTT,CASKPRAANTEAFF
NA,NA,TRBV7-3,TRBJ2-3,TGTGCCAGCAGCGCGGCAGGGGTTAGCACAGATACGCAGTATTTT,CASSAAGVSTDTQYF
NA,NA,TRBV7-3,TRBJ1-1,TGTGCCAGCAGCCCCGGGGCCTATACCCCGAACACTGAAGCTTTCTTT,CASSPGAYTPNTEAFF
once,NA,TRBV19,TRBJ2-1,TGTGCCAGTAGTATTGGCCCGCTGAGCTCCTACAATGAGCAGTTCTTC,CASSIGPLSSYNEQFF
NA,NA,TRBV20-1,TRBJ2-3,TGCAGTGCCCTTGACGGTGGAGGCACAGATACGCAGTATTTT,CSALDGGGTDTQYF
NA,TRBD2,TRBV29-1,TRBJ2-3,TGCAGCGTTGAAGGCGCGGGGGGAGTTGGCACAGATACGCAGTATTTT,CSVEGAGGVGTDTQYF
NA,NA,TRBV10-3,TRBJ2-3,TGTGCCATCAGTGAGTCAACAGGGAGAGGGTCAGATACGCAGTATTTT,CAISESTGRGSDTQYF
few,TRBD2,TRBV10-3,TRBJ2-7,TGTGCCATCAGGGCTAGCGGGGGGATCTACGAGCAGTACTTC,CAIRASGGIYEQYF
NA,TRBD2,TRBV9,TRBJ2-5,TGTGCCAGCAGCGTATCCCCGGGAGGCCAAGAGACCCAGTACTTC,CASSVSPGGQETQYF
few,TRBD1,TRBV27,TRBJ2-5,TGTGCCAGCAGCCAGGGACAGGGCACGGGGACCCAGTACTTC,CASSQGQGTGTQYF
NA,TRBD2,TRBV7-3,TRBJ2-1,TGTGCCAGCAGCAAGGGACTAGCCGGCGATGAGCAGTTCTTC,CASSKGLAGDEQFF
few,NA,TRBV7-2,TRBJ1-5,TGTGCCAGCAGCTTATGGCCTCAGCCCCAGCATTTT,CASSLWPQPQHF
once,TRBD2,TRBV5-1,TRBJ2-5,TGCGCCAGCAGCTTGGCCGGACGGCGAGCGGGGGTCCAAGAGACCCAGTACTTC,CASSLAGRRAGVQETQYF
few,NA,TRBV18,TRBJ2-1,TGTGCCAGCTCACCCCTCCTCCAGGGGTGGCCCCACGGTGAGCAGTTCTTC,CASSPLLQGWPHGEQFF
few,NA,TRBV7-2,TRBJ2-7,TGTGCCAGCAGCTTAGCTGGGACGGGGAGCTCCTACGAGCAGTACTTC,CASSLAGTGSSYEQYF
few,NA,TRBV12-3/TRBV12-4,TRBJ1-2,TGTGCCAGCACCATGGGGGGGAGGCTTAACTATGGCTACACCTTC,CASTMGGRLNYGYTF
NA,NA,TRBV4-1,TRBJ2-5,TGCGCCAGCAGCCCCCAGGACGGACCCCAAGAGACCCAGTACTTC,CASSPQDGPQETQYF
few,NA,TRBV5-5,TRBJ2-7,TGTGCCAGCAGTCTAGCGTCCATTTACGAGCAGTACTTC,CASSLASIYEQYF
NA,TRBD2,TRBV27,TRBJ2-5,TGTGCCACTGCCCCGATAGCGGGGGGAAGAGAGACCCAGTACTTC,CATAPIAGGRETQYF
few,NA,TRBV5-5,TRBJ1-1,TGTGCCAGCAGCGATCGGGGTAGTACAAGGACTGAAGCTTTCTTT,CASSDRGSTRTEAFF
NA,TRBD2,TRBV3-1,TRBJ2-1,TGTGCCAGCAGCCAAGCGACTAGCGGGAAAGAGCAGTTCTTC,CASSQATSGKEQFF
many,NA,TRBV4-1,TRBJ2-7,TGCGCCAGCAGCCAAGATCTTGGACAGTCCTACGAGCAGTACTTC,CASSQDLGQSYEQYF
NA,TRBD1,TRBV7-2,TRBJ1-4,TGTGCCAGCAGCCCAGGGGGAGCGACAGGGAATGAAAAACTGTTTTTT,CASSPGGATGNEKLFF
NA,TRBD2,TRBV5-1,TRBJ2-2,TGCGCCAGCAGCTCGACTAGCGGGAACACCGGGGAGCTGTTTTTT,CASSSTSGNTGELFF
NA,NA,TRBV6-6,TRBJ1-2,TGTGCCAGCAGTTACTTCGGGGAGGGCTACACCTTC,CASSYFGEGYTF
NA,NA,TRBV20-1,TRBJ1-2,TGCAGTGCTAGAGGGGCAGGAGGAAATTCCCCCTATGGCGACACCTTC,CSARGAGGNSPYGDTF